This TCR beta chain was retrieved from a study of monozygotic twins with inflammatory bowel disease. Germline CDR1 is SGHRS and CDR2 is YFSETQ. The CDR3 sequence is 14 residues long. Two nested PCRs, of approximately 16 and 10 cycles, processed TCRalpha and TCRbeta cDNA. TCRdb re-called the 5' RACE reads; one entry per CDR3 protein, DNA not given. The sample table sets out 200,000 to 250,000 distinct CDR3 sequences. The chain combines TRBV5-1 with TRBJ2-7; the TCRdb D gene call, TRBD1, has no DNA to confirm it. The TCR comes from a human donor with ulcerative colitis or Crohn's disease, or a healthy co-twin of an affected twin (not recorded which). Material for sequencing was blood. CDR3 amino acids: CASSYTDRGSEQYF.